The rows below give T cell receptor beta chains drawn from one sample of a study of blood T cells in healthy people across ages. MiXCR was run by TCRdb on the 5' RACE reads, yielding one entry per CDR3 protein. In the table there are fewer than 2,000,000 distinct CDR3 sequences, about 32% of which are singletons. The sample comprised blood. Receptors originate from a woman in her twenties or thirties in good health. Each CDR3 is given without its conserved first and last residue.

SAPGQFSGANVLT,TRBV20-1,TRBJ2-6
ASSEGTAYNQPQH,TRBV25-1,TRBJ1-5
ASREDANYGYT,TRBV5-1,TRBJ1-2
SARQTGSVWTQY,TRBV20-1,.
ATRDGNEQF,TRBV15,TRBJ2-1
ASKLRTGTLVDNEQF,TRBV27,TRBJ2-1
ASSADTKLNYGYT,TRBV5-6,TRBJ1-2
ASSRDGGTEAF,TRBV28,TRBJ1-1
SASGVGGPSYEQY,TRBV20-1,TRBJ2-7
ASSPTTSGGANEQF,TRBV18,TRBJ2-1
SASSLAAGELF,TRBV20-1,TRBJ2-2
SARGGTSMETQY,TRBV20-1,TRBJ2-5
SANDRGKGGELF,TRBV20-1,TRBJ2-2
ASSKPDIEETQY,TRBV7-9,TRBJ2-5
ASSSGSGLRDEQF,TRBV5-1,TRBJ2-1
ASGTVGSGNQPQH,TRBV27,TRBJ1-5
ASSQGTGPSHEQY,TRBV4-1,TRBJ2-7
ASALTSGANVLT,TRBV5-1,TRBJ2-6
ASSYGVGNTEAF,TRBV7-6,TRBJ1-1
ASSSTRSDTQY,TRBV7-9,TRBJ2-3
AWSGSGGAREQY,TRBV30,TRBJ2-5
SASVNREYIYNSPLH,TRBV20-1,TRBJ1-6
ASSAWPRGTGELF,TRBV9,TRBJ2-2
AWSLGGDTEAF,TRBV30,TRBJ1-1
SETTGAYNEQF,TRBV29-1,TRBJ2-1
SVEPGTGYGYT,TRBV29-1,TRBJ1-2
ATRGRTGGESTDTQY,TRBV24-1,TRBJ2-3
ASSLRQVSYEQY,TRBV12-3/TRBV12-4,TRBJ2-7
ASSVVVGDTQY,TRBV9,TRBJ2-3
SMTSAAALSYEQY,TRBV20-1,TRBJ2-7
ASSPVLAGKYNEQF,TRBV3-1,TRBJ2-1
AISWGSGGGSYEQY,TRBV10-3,TRBJ2-7
ASSQLLMGHGAF,TRBV4-1,TRBJ1-1
TIMSGGRANTEAF,TRBV10-3,TRBJ1-1
ASSSGTGGAYQPQH,TRBV27,TRBJ1-5
SARTGQGESGKLF,TRBV20-1,TRBJ2-2
SARGPAGAGTDTQY,TRBV20-1,TRBJ2-3
SARDRLWAGDNSPLH,TRBV20-1,TRBJ1-6
SVGGTDGYT,TRBV29-1,TRBJ1-2
ATAGDIGAEQF,TRBV15,TRBJ2-1
ATQGLAKNIQY,TRBV12-3/TRBV12-4,TRBJ2-4
AWSPVGGELF,TRBV30,TRBJ2-2
ASSSLGPGISYEQY,TRBV5-1,TRBJ2-7
ASNPTGNSYEQY,TRBV9,TRBJ2-7
SVEGMWGLEQF,TRBV29-1,TRBJ2-1
ASTSYGSLNEQF,TRBV27,TRBJ2-1
ASSSAGTGPPEQF,TRBV28,TRBJ2-1
SVYGLAGGREQY,TRBV29-1,TRBJ2-7